Listed here is a single T cell receptor beta chain. Using its own MiXCR run on the RT-PCR reads, TCRdb lists one record per CDR3 protein. The profile covers fewer than 800,000 distinct CDR3 sequences, with 13% to 15% appearing a single time and 3.6% taken by the ten largest. This CDR3 is built from 16 residues. CDR1 ENHRY and CDR2 SYGVKD come from the germline V gene. With 3 bases removed from V and 0 bases from J, the gap between germline ends came to 14 bases. This sequence was found in a female donor in good health, serving as a healthy control. The gene calls are TRBV10-3 and TRBJ1-2; possibly TRBD1 for D (5 bases). Input material: memory CD4+ T cells from blood. The CDR3 nucleotides are TGTGCCATCAGTGACGGGGGAGCTAGGTCTAACTATGGCTACACCTTC. Amino acid sequence: CAISDGGARSNYGYTF.